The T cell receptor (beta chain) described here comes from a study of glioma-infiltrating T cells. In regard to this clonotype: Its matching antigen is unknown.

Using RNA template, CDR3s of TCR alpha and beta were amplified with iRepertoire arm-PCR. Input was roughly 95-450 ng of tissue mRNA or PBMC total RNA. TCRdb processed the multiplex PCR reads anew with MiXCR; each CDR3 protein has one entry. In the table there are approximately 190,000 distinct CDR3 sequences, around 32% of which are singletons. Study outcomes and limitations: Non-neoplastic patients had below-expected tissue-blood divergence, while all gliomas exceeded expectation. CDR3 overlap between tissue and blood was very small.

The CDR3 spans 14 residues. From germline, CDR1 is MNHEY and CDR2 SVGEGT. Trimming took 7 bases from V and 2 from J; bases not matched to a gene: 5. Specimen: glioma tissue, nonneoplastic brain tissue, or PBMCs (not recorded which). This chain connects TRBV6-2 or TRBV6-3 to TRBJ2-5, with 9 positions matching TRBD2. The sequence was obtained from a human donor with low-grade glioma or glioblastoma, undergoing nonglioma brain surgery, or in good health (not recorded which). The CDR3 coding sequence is TGTGCCAGCAAAAGGCTAGCGGGACAAGAGACCCAGTACTTC. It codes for CASKRLAGQETQYF.